The next 2 T cell receptor beta chains were all read from a single sample in a study of T cells in Graves' hyperthyroidism and ophthalmopathy. Template material for amplifying TCR beta CDR3 regions consisted of RNA transcripts. The HTBI set primed first-round TCR CDR3 RT-PCR. TCRdb redid the calling of the multiplex PCR reads with MiXCR, one entry per CDR3 protein. The data contain 600,000 or so distinct CDR3 sequences, 15% to 20% of them singletons. Material for sequencing was blood. These receptors all stem from a woman in her twenties or thirties with Graves' hyperthyroidism.

The J gene is TRBJ1-4, the V gene TRBV10-3; the match to TRBD1 covers 10 bases. Germline CDR1 and CDR2: ENHRY and SYGVKD. The CDR3 contains 15 residues. The ends lost 10 bases at V and 6 bases at J; junction bases unmatched: 11. The CDR3 coding sequence is TGTGCCACCTCCCTCGAGACAGGGGGCTATGAAAAACTGTTTTTT. This translates into CATSLETGGYEKLFF.

V usage is TRBV7-9 and J usage is TRBJ2-1; 8 nucleotides agree with TRBD2. The CDR3 is 15 amino acids. Germline V gives CDR1 SEHNR, CDR2 FQNEAQ (reference sequence). Trimming removed 7 bases from V and 10 bases from J; junction bases left unmatched: 15. Here the CDR3 reads CASIPRNSGSREQFF. The CDR3 DNA sequence: TGTGCCAGCATCCCCCGAAACAGCGGGAGTCGCGAGCAGTTCTTC.